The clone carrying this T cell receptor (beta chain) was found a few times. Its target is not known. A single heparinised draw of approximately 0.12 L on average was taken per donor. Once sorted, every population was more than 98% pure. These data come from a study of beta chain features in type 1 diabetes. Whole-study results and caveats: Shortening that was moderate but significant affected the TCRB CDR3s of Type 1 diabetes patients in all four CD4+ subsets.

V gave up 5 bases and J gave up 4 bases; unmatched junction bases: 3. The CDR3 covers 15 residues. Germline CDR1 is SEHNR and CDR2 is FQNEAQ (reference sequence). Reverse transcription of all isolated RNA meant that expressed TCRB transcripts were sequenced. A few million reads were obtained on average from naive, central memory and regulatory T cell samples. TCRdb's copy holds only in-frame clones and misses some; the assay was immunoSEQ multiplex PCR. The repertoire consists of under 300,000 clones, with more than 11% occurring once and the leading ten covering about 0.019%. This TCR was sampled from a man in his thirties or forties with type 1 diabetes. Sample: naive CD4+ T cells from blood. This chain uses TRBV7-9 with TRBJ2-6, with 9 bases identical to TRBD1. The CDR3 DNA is TGTGCCAGCAGCCGACAGGGGGTCGGGGCCAACGTCCTGACTTTC. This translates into CASSRQGVGANVLTF. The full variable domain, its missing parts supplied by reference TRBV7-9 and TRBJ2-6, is DTGVSQNPRHKITKRGQNVTFRCDPISEHNRLYWYRQTLGQGPEFLTYFQNEAQLEKSRLLSDRFSAERPKGSFSTLEIQRTEQGDSAMYLCASSRQGVGANVLTFGAGSRLTVL.